These T cell receptor beta chains were read from a single sample in a study of blood T cell repertoires in COVID-19. Sequenced by immunoSEQ multiplex PCR; TCRdb stores in-frame clones only, minus some. The table has 400,000 to 450,000 clones, around 89% seen once. The specimen sequenced was PBMCs or T cells enriched from blood (not recorded which). These receptors came from a man aged 30 to 45 who had recovered from COVID-19. The CDR3 runs from the conserved cysteine through the conserved F or W. D genes are given only for firm matches. Some rows mark clone size as missing; the rest say once, few, many or name a class of expanded clone.

v_call	cdr3_length	clone_size	d_call	j_call	cdr3_nt	cdr3_aa
TRBV4-1	16	-	TRBD1	TRBJ1-5	TGCGCCAGCAGCCACTGGGGGACAGGGTTAAATCAGCCCCAGCATTTT	CASSHWGTGLNQPQHF
TRBV4-1	15	-	-	TRBJ2-5	TGCGCCAGCAGCCAAGAGCGGGGCGGGTGGGAGACCCAGTACTTC	CASSQERGGWETQYF
TRBV27	12	-	-	TRBJ2-7	TGTGCCAGCAGCCCCGACAGTGGCGAGCAGTACTTC	CASSPDSGEQYF
TRBV19	13	once	TRBD1	TRBJ1-6	TGTGCCAGTAGTGACAGGGGAGATTCACCCCTCCACTTT	CASSDRGDSPLHF
TRBV27	12	-	-	TRBJ1-6	TGTGCCAGCGGTGCCGAGAATTCACCCCTCCACTTT	CASGAENSPLHF
TRBV11-1	16	-	TRBD1	TRBJ2-4	TGTGCCAGCAGCTTATCAGACAGGGGGCTTGGCAACATTCAGTACTTC	CASSLSDRGLGNIQYF
TRBV3-1/TRBV3-2	15	-	-	TRBJ1-4	TGTGCCAGCAGCGCCACCTCGACAAGGGGTGAAAAACTGTTTTTT	CASSATSTRGEKLFF
TRBV6-5	15	-	-	TRBJ2-3	TGTGCCAGCAGTTACTCGCGGACAGTCCAAGATACGCAGTATTTT	CASSYSRTVQDTQYF
TRBV5-1	18	once	TRBD2	TRBJ2-7	TGCGCCAGCAGCTTTGGGACTAGCGAGGGTGTCCTCTCCTACGAGCAGTACTTC	CASSFGTSEGVLSYEQYF
TRBV5-1	15	-	TRBD2	TRBJ2-2	TGCGCCAGCAGCACCTTAGCGGGAGGGACCGGGGAGCTGTTTTTT	CASSTLAGGTGELFF
TRBV10-1	21	-	TRBD2	TRBJ2-7	TGCGCCAGCAGTGACACCCGGCGAGGGGAGGGCCACCCGGGGAAGTCCTACGAGCAGTACTTC	CASSDTRRGEGHPGKSYEQYF
TRBV4-1	14	once	TRBD1	TRBJ1-5	TGCGCCAGCAGCAGTACAGGGGTATATCAGCCCCAGCATTTT	CASSSTGVYQPQHF
TRBV10-3	14	-	TRBD2	TRBJ2-7	TGTGCCATCAGTGAATTTGAGCGGGAGGGGGAGCAGTACTTC	CAISEFEREGEQYF
TRBV11-2	15	-	TRBD1	TRBJ2-7	TGTGCCAGCAGCCCCGGACAGGGGGCGTGGAACGAGCAGTACTTC	CASSPGQGAWNEQYF
TRBV7-2	14	-	TRBD1	TRBJ2-7	TGTGCCAGCAGCGATTGGGACAGGGGCTACGAGCAGTACTTC	CASSDWDRGYEQYF
TRBV24-1	14	-	TRBD1	TRBJ2-7	TGTGCCACCAGTGATGGGACAGGGACTCACGGGCAGTACTTC	CATSDGTGTHGQYF
TRBV18	15	-	TRBD2	TRBJ2-1	TGTGCCAGCTCACCGGCGACGGCGGGGGGGATTGAGCAGTTCTTC	CASSPATAGGIEQFF
TRBV27	13	-	-	TRBJ1-2	TGTGCCAGCAGTTTATCACAGAACTATGGCTACACCTTC	CASSLSQNYGYTF
TRBV3-1/TRBV3-2	16	-	-	TRBJ2-7	TGTGCCAGCAGCCTCAAGGGCGGAGGATCCCCCTACGAGCAGTACTTC	CASSLKGGGSPYEQYF
TRBV19	14	few	TRBD1	TRBJ1-1	TGTGCCAGTAGTCGAGACAGGGTATTCACTGAAGCTTTCTTT	CASSRDRVFTEAFF
TRBV7-9	15	-	TRBD1	TRBJ1-4	TGTGCCAGCAGCTTGGGGGACAGGACAAATGAAAAACTGTTTTTT	CASSLGDRTNEKLFF
TRBV28	15	-	-	TRBJ1-1	TGTGCCAGCAGTTTATACTCAGGCAGGAACACTGAAGCTTTCTTT	CASSLYSGRNTEAFF
TRBV28	13	-	-	TRBJ2-2	TGTGCCAGCAGTTTATACGGGACCGGGGAGCTGTTTTTT	CASSLYGTGELFF
TRBV7-9	15	-	TRBD1	TRBJ1-1	TGTGCCAGCAGCTTTTACAGGGGGCAGGACACTGAAGCTTTCTTT	CASSFYRGQDTEAFF
TRBV7-6	16	-	TRBD1	TRBJ1-4	TGTGCCAGCAGCTTATTAGGCGACAGGGGAAATGAAAAACTGTTTTTT	CASSLLGDRGNEKLFF
TRBV6-6	14	-	TRBD1	TRBJ1-6	TGTGCCAGCACTGGACAGGGGCTGGATTCACCCCTCCACTTT	CASTGQGLDSPLHF
TRBV5-6	16	few	TRBD2	TRBJ2-2	TGTGCCAGCAGCTTGTTTTGGCGGGAGGCCACCGGGGAGCTGTTTTTT	CASSLFWREATGELFF
TRBV25-1	14	-	TRBD1	TRBJ2-7	TGTGCCAGCAGTACCCTGGGACAGAGCTACGAGCAGTACTTC	CASSTLGQSYEQYF
TRBV3-1/TRBV3-2	15	-	-	TRBJ1-5	TGTGCCAGCAGCCAAGATTTTTCAGGCAATCAGCCCCAGCATTTT	CASSQDFSGNQPQHF
TRBV19	13	-	-	TRBJ1-1	TGTGCCAGTAGTTGGGGCTCGAACACTGAAGCTTTCTTT	CASSWGSNTEAFF
TRBV10-3	13	-	-	TRBJ1-6	TGTGCCATCAGTGAGCAGGCGAACTCACCCCTCCACTTT	CAISEQANSPLHF
TRBV6-4	16	-	TRBD2	TRBJ2-1	TGTGCCAGCAGTGGTGGAGTAGGTAGCGGGCACAATGAGCAGTTCTTC	CASSGGVGSGHNEQFF
TRBV3-1/TRBV3-2	16	-	-	TRBJ1-3	TGTGCCAGCAGCCTAGGCAGGGGCTACTCTGGAAACACCATATATTTT	CASSLGRGYSGNTIYF
TRBV5-1	14	-	TRBD2	TRBJ2-3	TGCGCCAGCAGATTGGAGGGAGGGACAGATACGCAGTATTTT	CASRLEGGTDTQYF
TRBV3-1/TRBV3-2	12	-	-	TRBJ2-7	TGTGCCAGCAGCCAAGTAACCTACGAGCAGTACTTC	CASSQVTYEQYF